This T cell receptor beta chain derives from a study of PD-1 blockade in classical Hodgkin lymphoma. For the study at large: Patients received nivolumab 3 mg/kg intravenously every 2 weeks.

Only in-frame clones appear in the TCRdb table, and some are missing; sequencing was by immunoSEQ multiplex PCR. The sample holds over 20,000 clones, 60% to 85% seen once. Each patient's relapse followed autologous stem cell transplantation, and brentuximab vedotin exposure varied. The best responses consisted of complete response, partial response or progressive disease. Trimming cost V 4 bases and J 2 bases; bases outside gene matches: 4. Germline loops: CDR1 MNHEY, CDR2 SVGAGI. CDR3 length equals 15 residues. Study-level findings and limits: The baseline diversity of complete responders showed similarity to that of newly diagnosed patients.

With regard to this clone: Its antigen is as yet unknown.

This TCR was sampled from a human donor with classical Hodgkin lymphoma. The chain recombines TRBV6-5 with TRBJ1-3; 8 bases match TRBD1. The sequencing here drew on peripheral blood mononuclear cells (PBMCs), taken before the second cycle of nivolumab. CDR3 DNA: TGTGCCAGCAGTTTAGGGGACAGGACTGGAAACACCATATATTTT. This sequence encodes CASSLGDRTGNTIYF.